This T cell receptor (beta chain) was recovered during a study of blood T cell repertoires in COVID-19. Per the authors' pipeline: Reference gene primer amplification gave estimated nucleated cell counts. TCRdb's table, derived via immunoSEQ multiplex PCR, lists solely in-frame clones and lacks some. V and J calls and clone size are given by that table; D and trimming were obtained from the DNA. Of hundreds of thousands of clones in the sample, approximately 87% were seen once. This receptor was identified in a woman aged 45-59 years with acute or convalescent COVID-19. Sequenced sample: peripheral blood.

CDR3 sequence (DNA): TGTGCCAGCAGTTATTGGACCGCGGGTGGCTACACCTTC. This translates into CASSYWTAGGYTF. The rearrangement links TRBV6-2 or TRBV6-3 to TRBJ1-2; unclear D gene. V was shortened by 3 bases and J by 7 bases, with 12 bases between the two germline ends. Germline V gene sequence: CDR1 MNHEY, CDR2 SVGEGT. CDR3 length: 13 residues.